Listed here is a single T cell receptor (beta chain). Its antigen is unknown. The junction departs from germline at one end; a sequencing error may be responsible. The PCR made use of 60 Vbeta and 13 Jbeta primers. In the authors' methods: Approximately 12 million of tens of millions of unique TCR beta chains were shared, per a later count. Profiling relied on immunoSEQ multiplex PCR, and the TCRdb table lists in-frame clones only, not all of them. V and J calls and clone size are those listed in that table; D and trimming were worked out from the DNA. The data show 81,000 or so clones, 62% seen once. This record belongs to a study of cytomegalovirus exposure and HLA in healthy donors. Germline-derived CDR1 and CDR2 are SGHNT and YYREEE (reference sequence). This CDR3 is 15 amino acids long. Study-wide results and limits: An ancestry cluster, one associated with Asian ancestry, reportedly showed fewer N-insertions than the approximately 670-donor mean in a later analysis. As immune exposure information, only CMV serostatus was available.

The clonotype originates from a woman aged 25-40 years in good health and CMV-seropositive. This chain uses TRBV5-4 with TRBJ1-2; 9 bases are a match to TRBD1. Sequenced input: PBMCs. CDR3 amino acids: CASSLSGQGIYGYPF. CDR3 nucleotides: TGTGCCAGCAGCTTGTCGGGACAGGGAATCTATGGCTACCCCTTC.